This T cell receptor (beta chain) was found in a study of PD-L1 blockade in urothelial cancer. Assay used: immunoSEQ multiplex PCR; TCRdb lists only in-frame clones, some missing. The repertoire consists of more than 95,000 clones, with roughly 91% occurring once and the leading ten covering about 1.8%. This clone showed up just a few times. Specified time point: peripheral blood 6 weeks after treatment start. This receptor was taken from a man aged 60 to 75 with urothelial cancer. Material: PBMCs, obtained around atezolizumab (anti-PD-L1) treatment.

The CDR3 sequence: CASRPGQGLYEQYF. CDR3 DNA: TGTGCCAGCAGGCCGGGACAGGGCCTTTACGAGCAGTACTTC. The chain is built from TRBV4-2 and TRBJ2-7; 9 bases line up with TRBD1. After removal of 6 bases from V and 4 bases from J, the junction contained 7 bases not matched to a gene. Germline CDR1 LGHNA, CDR2 YNFKEQ. This CDR3 has 14 amino acids.